These T cell receptor beta chains were read from a single sample in a study of T-cell reconstitution after alpha-beta-depleted transplantation in children. In TCRdb, the PCR reads were re-called with MiXCR into one record per CDR3 protein. The repertoire holds approximately 630,000 distinct CDR3 sequences, with around 13% as singletons. Sequenced here: PBMCs, sampled before TCRalphabeta/CD19-depleted stem cell transplant. The receptors stem from a girl aged 2-10 years with congenital amegakaryocytic thrombocytopenia, due to receive a stem cell transplant. Both conserved end residues are part of each CDR3. D genes are given only for firm matches. Rows give clone size only sometimes, using once, few, many, or a class for an expanded clone.

TRBJ2-1	few	TRBD2	TRBV5-1	TGCGCCAGCAGCCCGGGGATCGTTCTAGCGGGAGTAGGCCGCTCCTACAATGAGCAGTTCTTC	CASSPGIVLAGVGRSYNEQFF
TRBJ2-7	NA	TRBD1	TRBV4-1	TGCGCCAGCAGACCGAAACAGGGGTCATTTTACGAGCAGTACTTC	CASRPKQGSFYEQYF
TRBJ1-4	NA	NA	TRBV12-3/TRBV12-4	TGTGCCAGCAGTTTGCAGCCACCCACAACTAATGAAAAACTGTTTTTT	CASSLQPPTTNEKLFF
TRBJ2-1	many	TRBD2	TRBV10-2	TGCGCCAGCAGGATCGGGACTAGCGCTTACAATGAGCAGTTCTTC	CASRIGTSAYNEQFF
TRBJ2-2	many	NA	TRBV12-3/TRBV12-4	TGTGCCAGCAGTCGCGGGCGGGGGGAGCTGTTTTTT	CASSRGRGELFF
TRBJ2-1	NA	NA	TRBV30	TGTGCCTGGAGCAGGGGCGCTTACAATGAGCAGTTCTTC	CAWSRGAYNEQFF
TRBJ2-5	few	TRBD2	TRBV28	TGTGCCAGCCAGACTAGCGGCATGGGGGCCCAGTACTTC	CASQTSGMGAQYF
TRBJ1-4	many	NA	TRBV12-3/TRBV12-4	TGTGCCAGCAGTTTAGTTGGGGGCGCTAATGAAAAACTGTTTTTT	CASSLVGGANEKLFF
TRBJ2-4	many	TRBD2	TRBV20-1	TGCAGTGCTAGTCTAGCGGGAGGGCACGTCAAAAACATTCAGTACTTC	CSASLAGGHVKNIQYF
TRBJ2-1	NA	TRBD1	TRBV7-8	TGTGCCAGCAGCTTTACGTTGGACAGGCGCAATGAGCAGTTCTTC	CASSFTLDRRNEQFF
TRBJ2-5	NA	TRBD2	TRBV20-1	TGCAGTGCTACGGGGGGGGTCCAAGAGACCCAGTACTTC	CSATGGVQETQYF
TRBJ2-7	NA	NA	TRBV7-2	TGTGCCAGCAGCCCGGACTTGCCCTCCTACGAGCAGTACTTC	CASSPDLPSYEQYF
TRBJ2-7	few	NA	TRBV6-2/TRBV6-3	TGTGCCAGCAGTCGCCCCCAGGCAGTAACCTACGAGCAGTACTTC	CASSRPQAVTYEQYF
TRBJ2-7	many	NA	TRBV12-3/TRBV12-4	TGTGCCAGCAGTTTCCCTTTCGACGAGCAGTACTTC	CASSFPFDEQYF
TRBJ2-7	NA	NA	TRBV5-1	TGCGCCAGTACCAGGGGCGGGAGAAGCGAAAAGGGCGAGCAGTACTTC	CASTRGGRSEKGEQYF
TRBJ1-2	NA	TRBD1	TRBV4-1	TGCGCCAGCAGCCAGTCCGGGACAGGGGGCGGCATAAGTGGCTACACCTTC	CASSQSGTGGGISGYTF
TRBJ2-7	many	TRBD2	TRBV11-2	TGTGCCAGCAGGACTAGCGGGAGGGCCAGGTACGAGCAGTACTTC	CASRTSGRARYEQYF
TRBJ2-5	NA	TRBD2	TRBV20-1	TGCAGTGCTAGAGATGTCCTAGCGGGAGGGATCCAAGAGACCCAGTACTTC	CSARDVLAGGIQETQYF